A single sample gave rise to the 32 T cell receptor beta chains below, sequenced in a study of blood T cell repertoires in COVID-19. Using immunoSEQ multiplex PCR, the repertoire was profiled, and TCRdb retains in-frame clones only, with some absent. The data hold roughly 80,000 clones, with about 87% observed a single time. Sequenced material: peripheral blood. These receptors all come from a human donor in a cohort sampled during active COVID-19.

The CDR3 DNA reads TGTGCCAGCAGCTGGTCGGGACTAGCGGGATCCGGGGAGCTGTTTTTT. Translation: CASSWSGLAGSGELFF. The chain carries TRBV7-9 and TRBJ2-2; 13 bases agree with TRBD2. V shed 4 bases, J shed 6 bases, and the junction held 5 bases outside the gene matches. The germline V gene has CDR1 SEHNR and CDR2 FQNEAQ (reference sequence). The CDR3 is made up of 16 amino acids.

V is TRBV3-1 (or the pseudogene TRBV3-2) and J is TRBJ2-7; 7 positions match TRBD2. This CDR3 is built from 15 residues. Germline loops: CDR1 LGHDT, CDR2 YNNKEL (reference sequence). V was clipped by 0 bases and J by 7 bases; unmatched bases: 9. The DNA of the CDR3 is TGTGCCAGCAGCCAAGATGTGCGGGAGCCCGGGGAGCAGTACTTC. Translation gives CASSQDVREPGEQYF.

There are a few counts of this clone. V is TRBV27 and J is TRBJ1-2; the match to TRBD1 covers 9 bases. The CDR3 consists of 16 residues. The ends lost 2 bases at V and 4 bases at J; junction bases unmatched: 8. CDR1 is MNHEY and CDR2 is SMNVEV in the germline V gene (reference sequence). For the CDR3, the DNA is TGTGCCAGCAGTTTAAAGGGACAGGGTCAGGGCTATGGCTACACCTTC. It encodes CASSLKGQGQGYGYTF.

The genes are TRBV5-1 and TRBJ2-1, with D possibly matching TRBD2 (6 bases). Trimming shortened V by 0 bases and J by 6 bases, and 28 bases separated the two germline ends. The CDR3 consists of 20 residues. Germline CDR1 reads SGHRS; CDR2 reads YFSETQ. Here the CDR3 DNA reads TGCGCCAGCAGCTTGGTACGCCAAGGGACTCCCGTCCGGACATCCAATGAGCAGTTCTTC. It translates to CASSLVRQGTPVRTSNEQFF.

The rearrangement links TRBV6-5 to TRBJ2-6; D possibly corresponds to TRBD1 (6 bases). V gave up 7 bases and J gave up 0 bases, with 7 bases separating them. The V gene's germline CDR1 is MNHEY and CDR2 SVGAGI. The CDR3 is made up of 14 amino acids. The CDR3 nucleotides are TGTGCCAGCATGACAGGCTCTGGGGCCAACGTCCTGACTTTC. Translation: CASMTGSGANVLTF.

This sequence joins TRBV3-1 (or the pseudogene TRBV3-2) and TRBJ2-7; 7 positions agree with TRBD1. The CDR3 is 14 residues long. The germline V gene has CDR1 LGHDT and CDR2 YNNKEL (reference sequence). V shed 2 bases, J shed 5 bases, and the junction held 6 bases outside the gene matches. CDR3 in amino acids: CASSQQTGNHEQYF. The CDR3 nucleotides read TGTGCCAGCAGCCAACAGACAGGGAACCACGAGCAGTACTTC.

The chain uses TRBV11-2 and TRBJ1-2; no clear D. Germline V lookup: CDR1 SGHAT, CDR2 FQNNGV. The CDR3 is made up of 15 amino acids. V was pared by 1 base and J by 8 bases, with 17 bases between. CDR3 protein: CASSLAPSTSGGYTF. The DNA of the CDR3 is TGTGCCAGCAGCTTAGCTCCTTCCACCTCGGGGGGCTACACCTTC.

This sequence joins TRBV29-1 and TRBJ2-5, with D perhaps matching TRBD1 (6 bases). This CDR3 region has 12 residues. Trimming left V 4 bases short and J 5 bases short, with 11 bases between. Germline V CDR1 and CDR2: SQVTM, ANQGSEA. The CDR3 loop reads CSVGTVQETQYF. CDR3 coding DNA: TGCAGCGTTGGGACAGTTCAGGAGACCCAGTACTTC.

This clone was counted a single time. The chain recombines TRBV6-5 with TRBJ2-3; 7 nucleotides line up with TRBD1. V shed 7 bases and J 4 bases; nucleotides not matched to a gene: 5. There are 13 residues in the CDR3. The V gene's germline CDR1 is MNHEY and CDR2 SVGAGI. As DNA, the CDR3 is TGTGCCAGCAAGGATCAGGGGGCAGATACGCAGTATTTT. Translated, it gives CASKDQGADTQYF.

V gene TRBV3-1 (or the pseudogene TRBV3-2) combines with J gene TRBJ2-3, with 7 nucleotides matching TRBD1. In germline, CDR1 is LGHDT, CDR2 YNNKEL (reference sequence). The trim removed 6 bases at V and 2 bases at J, leaving 20 bases unmatched. This CDR3 region has 19 residues. CDR3 DNA: TGTGCCAGCAGTCCTTCCGGCCGGGACAGCCTTAGAACCACAGATACGCAGTATTTT. This encodes CASSPSGRDSLRTTDTQYF.

The chain is built from TRBV18 and TRBJ1-4, with a possible D match to TRBD1 (5 bases). The CDR3 sequence is 14 residues long. V lost 1 base and J lost 5, with 8 bases in between. Germline CDR1 reads KGHSH; CDR2 reads LQKENI. DNA of the CDR3: TGTGCCAGCTCACCACGGGGCCCGAATGAAAAACTGTTTTTT. Translation: CASSPRGPNEKLFF.

The chain has TRBV7-3 and TRBJ1-2, with D maybe TRBD1 (6 bases). CDR3 size: 19 residues. V was pared by 5 bases and J by 0 bases, with 25 bases between. Germline V gene lookup returns CDR1 SGHTA and CDR2 FQGTGA. DNA of the CDR3: TGTGCCAGCAGCCCGATCGATGACAGGCCACTAAGTACTAACTATGGCTACACCTTC. Translated, it gives CASSPIDDRPLSTNYGYTF.

In this sample, this clone turned up a few times. The gene calls are TRBV6-5 and TRBJ2-7, with 7 bases aligning to TRBD1. Looked up from germline, CDR1 is MNHEY and CDR2 is SVGAGI. CDR3 length equals 15 residues. V lost 5 bases, J lost 1 base, and 8 bases stayed unmatched. The CDR3 here is CASSPDRVSSYEQYF. Written as DNA, the CDR3 is TGTGCCAGCAGTCCCGACAGGGTCTCGTCCTACGAGCAGTACTTC.

The rearrangement uses TRBV28 and TRBJ2-5; 7 nucleotides agree with TRBD2. J lost 0 bases, V lost 4 bases, and 5 bases had no gene match. The CDR3 has 15 amino acids. Germline V lookup: CDR1 MDHEN, CDR2 SYDVKM. CDR3 sequence: CASSSGEGYQETQYF. The CDR3, as DNA: TGTGCCAGCAGTTCGGGGGAGGGTTACCAAGAGACCCAGTACTTC.

This sequence joins TRBV12-3 or TRBV12-4 and TRBJ2-2; 7 bases are shared with TRBD1. The CDR3 has 13 amino acids. V gave up 10 bases and J gave up 6 bases; unmatched junction bases: 8. The CDR3 sequence: CATKGARPGELFF. The DNA of the CDR3 is TGTGCCACAAAGGGGGCCCGTCCCGGGGAGCTGTTTTTT.

The chain combines TRBV27 with TRBJ1-1; D might be TRBD1 (6 bases). Germline lookup yields CDR1 MNHEY and CDR2 SMNVEV (reference sequence). There are 14 residues in the CDR3. V was shortened by 2 bases and J by 2 bases, with 9 bases between the two germline ends. The CDR3 protein is CASSLNRANTEAFF. CDR3 bases: TGTGCCAGCAGTTTAAACAGGGCCAACACTGAAGCTTTCTTT.

The rearrangement links TRBV14 to TRBJ2-7; D not certain. Trimming removed 1 base at V and 7 bases at J, with 11 bases between. Germline values: CDR1 SGHDN, CDR2 FVKESK. This CDR3 is built from 13 residues. The CDR3 bases are TGTGCCAGCAGCCAAGCCCGCTTGAGGGAGCAGTACTTC. Translated: CASSQARLREQYF.

V usage is TRBV19 and J usage is TRBJ2-7; D possibly corresponds to TRBD1 (5 bases). This CDR3 spans 15 amino acids. The V gene's germline CDR1 is LNHDA and CDR2 SQIVND (reference sequence). Trimming pared 7 bases from V and 0 bases from J, leaving 16 bases between. CDR3 coding DNA: TGTGCCAGTACCGAAAGGGGTAAGGGCTCCTACGAGCAGTACTTC. The encoded protein is CASTERGKGSYEQYF.

The V call is TRBV6-1, the J call TRBJ1-6, with TRBD1 identical over 7 bases. The CDR3 has 15 residues. CDR1 is MNHNS, CDR2 SASEGT, per germline. J was trimmed by 9 bases and V by 3 bases; bases with no gene match: 8. The CDR3 is CASSEIDRVGSPLHF. In nucleotides, the CDR3 is TGTGCCAGCAGTGAGATAGACAGGGTGGGTTCACCCCTCCACTTT.

The gene calls are TRBV11-3 and TRBJ2-7; TRBD1 matches at 10 bases. The CDR3 length is 15 residues. V was pared by 2 bases and J by 7 bases, with 8 bases of the junction left unmatched. The germline gives CDR1 SGHNT, CDR2 YENEEA. The CDR3 DNA follows: TGTGCCAGCAGCTTACATGGGACAGGGGATCGGGAGCAGTACTTC. Translated, it gives CASSLHGTGDREQYF. Full variable domain (remainder filled in from reference TRBV11-3 and TRBJ2-7): EAGVVQSPRYKIIEKKQPVAFWCNPISGHNTLYWYLQNLGQGPELLIRYENEEAVDDSQLPKDRFSAERLKGVDSTLKIQPAELGDSAVYLCASSLHGTGDREQYFGPGTRLTVT.

The J gene is TRBJ2-7, the V gene TRBV7-2; no reliable D call. The CDR3 extends over 12 amino acids. Germline V CDR1 and CDR2: SGHTA, FQGNSA. Trimming took 3 bases from V and 2 from J, leaving 5 bases between them. In DNA form, the CDR3 reads TGTGCCAGCAGCTTCCTCCCCTACGAGCAGTACTTC. It yields the protein CASSFLPYEQYF.

The CDR3 DNA is TGTGCCTGGAGCCGCGCGGGGGGCGGTATTGAGACCCAGTACTTC. This sequence encodes CAWSRAGGGIETQYF. The J gene is TRBJ2-5, the V gene TRBV30; 8 bases are shared with TRBD2. The trim removed 3 bases at V and 5 bases at J, leaving 11 bases unmatched. Germline V gene lookup returns CDR1 GTSNPN and CDR2 SVGIG (reference sequence). The CDR3 runs 15 residues.

The chain has TRBV19 and TRBJ2-3, with unresolved D. The CDR3 has 14 amino acids. Germline V lookup: CDR1 LNHDA, CDR2 SQIVND (reference sequence). V lost 1 base, J lost 2 bases, and 7 bases lay in between. The CDR3 sequence: CASSIVAATDTQYF. The CDR3 DNA is TGTGCCAGTAGTATAGTCGCGGCCACAGATACGCAGTATTTT.

This clone has just a few counts. The chain recombines TRBV27 with TRBJ2-7; TRBD1 aligns across 9 bases. This CDR3 region has 19 residues. Germline trimming cut 6 bases from V and 0 bases from J; bases unmatched to any gene: 18. CDR1 MNHEY and CDR2 SMNVEV come from the germline V gene (reference sequence). The CDR3 DNA reads TGTGCCAGCAGGGGGTACGGCGTACCGGGACAGGGTGCCTCCTACGAGCAGTACTTC. Translation: CASRGYGVPGQGASYEQYF.

This chain connects TRBV24-1 to TRBJ2-2; 11 bases map to TRBD2. The CDR3 sequence is 17 residues long. Germline lookup yields CDR1 KGHDR and CDR2 SFDVKD. The V gene end was trimmed by 3 bases and the J gene end by 7 bases; junction bases not matched to a gene: 9. The CDR3 protein is CATSDPTSGSSSGELFF. In DNA form, the CDR3 reads TGTGCCACCAGTGATCCTACTAGCGGGAGTTCTAGCGGGGAGCTGTTTTTT.

This chain links TRBV18 with TRBJ2-1; D might be TRBD2 (5 bases). Trimming removed 2 bases from V and 0 bases from J, with 17 bases in between. CDR3 length: 18 residues. Germline V CDR1 and CDR2: KGHSH, LQKENI. CDR3 DNA: TGTGCCAGCTCACCAAGGTCGGCGGGTGAGAGCTCCTACAATGAGCAGTTCTTC. Protein sequence: CASSPRSAGESSYNEQFF.

This clone was observed once. An end of the junction does not agree with germline; a read error may underlie this. The chain employs TRBV7-3 and TRBJ1-1; TRBD1 aligns across 9 bases. Germline V gives CDR1 SGHTA, CDR2 FQGTGA. CDR3 length: 14 amino acids. In DNA form, the CDR3 reads TGTGCCAGCAGCCCCGGGACAGGGAACGCTGAAGCTTTCTTT. Residues: CASSPGTGNAEAFF.

This clone was recorded once. The J gene is TRBJ1-3, the V gene TRBV6-1; D may be TRBD1 (5 bases). This CDR3 is 16 amino acids long. Trimming left V 4 bases short and J 2 bases short, with 15 bases between. Germline V CDR1 and CDR2: MNHNS, SASEGT. The CDR3 nucleotides read TGTGCCAGCAGTGTCTTGCTAACAGGCGCTGGAAACACCATATATTTT. It specifies CASSVLLTGAGNTIYF.

The chain employs TRBV28 and TRBJ2-3, with unresolved D. The germline V gene encodes CDR1 MDHEN and CDR2 SYDVKM. CDR3 length: 15 amino acids. Trimming pared 4 bases from V and 0 bases from J, leaving 11 bases between. CDR3 DNA sequence: TGTGCCAGCAGTTCCCGCGTCACTAGCACAGATACGCAGTATTTT. Translation: CASSSRVTSTDTQYF.

The chain couples TRBV2 to TRBJ2-2; a weak D match, TRBD1 (6 bases). Trimming cost V 8 bases and J 5 bases, with 12 bases left between them. Per germline, CDR1 SNHLY and CDR2 FYNNEI. This CDR3 has 13 amino acids. In DNA, the CDR3 is TGTGCCAGCTTGGCAGGGGATACCGGGGAGCTGTTTTTT. Amino acids: CASLAGDTGELFF. The variable domain in full, with the rest retrieved from reference TRBV2 and TRBJ2-2, is EPEVTQTPSHQVTQMGQEVILRCVPISNHLYFYWYRQILGQKVEFLVSFYNNEISEKSEIFDDQFSVERPDGSNFTLKIRSTKLEDSAMYFCASLAGDTGELFFGEGSRLTVL.

The gene calls are TRBV4-1 and TRBJ2-3, with 11 bases lining up with TRBD2. V was clipped by 4 bases and J by 3 bases; unmatched bases: 9. Germline assignment: CDR1 MGHRA and CDR2 YSYEKL. The CDR3 totals 17 residues. The CDR3: CASSPTGTSGGTDTQYF. The DNA for the CDR3 is TGCGCCAGCAGCCCGACTGGTACTAGCGGGGGAACAGATACGCAGTATTTT.

The rearrangement joins TRBV6-6 to TRBJ2-7; D not certain. V lost 4 bases, J lost 7 bases, and 8 bases lay in between. The CDR3 totals 11 residues. Per the germline V gene, CDR1 is MNHNY and CDR2 is SVGAGI (reference sequence). CDR3 in DNA: TGTGCCAGCAGTTCCCCCAGGGAGCAGTACTTC. It codes for CASSSPREQYF.